This T cell receptor beta chain was found in a study of cytomegalovirus exposure and HLA in healthy donors. Study summary: An earlier analysis found some 120 million unique TCR beta sequences from 150 million to 200 million T cells. General study points: The study labeled more than 150 TCR beta chains cytomegalovirus-associated.

Primers for the PCR totalled 60 Vbeta and 13 Jbeta. Only in-frame clones appear in the TCRdb table, and some are missing; sequencing was by immunoSEQ multiplex PCR. Seen here are 150,000 to 180,000 clones, around 80% observed once, and the top ten hold 9.5% to 15%. Remarks on this clone: What it binds is not known.

V lost 5 bases and J lost 2; bases outside the gene matches: 11. Germline CDR1 SGHAT, CDR2 FQNNGV. The CDR3 runs to 18 residues. The donors (healthy individuals) were bone marrow donors. The gene calls are TRBV11-2 and TRBJ2-1; TRBD2 aligns across 11 bases. The material sequenced was PBMCs. The source of this sequence is a man aged 30 to 39 in good health and CMV-seropositive. The CDR3 DNA follows: TGTGCCAGCAGCCCAGGAGGACTAGCGGGCTTTACCTACAATGAGCAGTTCTTC. Amino acid sequence: CASSPGGLAGFTYNEQFF. The whole variable domain, remainder taken from reference TRBV11-2 and TRBJ2-1, is EAGVAQSPRYKIIEKRQSVAFWCNPISGHATLYWYQQILGQGPKLLIQFQNNGVVDDSQLPKDRFSAERLKGVDSTLKIQPAKLEDSAVYLCASSPGGLAGFTYNEQFFGPGTRLTVL.